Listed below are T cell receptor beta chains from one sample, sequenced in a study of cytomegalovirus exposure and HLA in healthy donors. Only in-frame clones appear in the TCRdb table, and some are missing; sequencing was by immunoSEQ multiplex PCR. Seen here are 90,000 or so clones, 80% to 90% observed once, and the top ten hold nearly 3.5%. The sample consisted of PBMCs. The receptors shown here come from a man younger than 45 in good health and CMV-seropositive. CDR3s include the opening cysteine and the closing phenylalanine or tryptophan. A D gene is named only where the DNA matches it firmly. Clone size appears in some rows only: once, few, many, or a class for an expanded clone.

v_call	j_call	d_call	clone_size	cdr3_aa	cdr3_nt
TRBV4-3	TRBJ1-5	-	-	CASSQEKGQPQHF	TGCGCCAGCAGCCAAGAAAAGGGGCAGCCCCAGCATTTT
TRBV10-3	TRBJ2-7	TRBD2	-	CAITDSGAVGAYEQYF	TGTGCCATCACAGATAGCGGGGCTGTTGGTGCCTACGAGCAGTACTTC
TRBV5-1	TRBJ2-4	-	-	CASSLGGAGKNIQYF	TGCGCCAGCAGCCTTGGGGGGGCCGGCAAAAACATTCAGTACTTC
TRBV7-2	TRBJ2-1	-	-	CASSLAPTRDEQFF	TGTGCCAGCAGCTTAGCCCCGACTAGAGATGAGCAGTTCTTC
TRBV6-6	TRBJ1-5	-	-	CASSSDSWQPQHF	TGTGCCAGCAGTTCGGACAGTTGGCAGCCCCAGCATTTT
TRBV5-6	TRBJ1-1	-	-	CASSPGGVGGDTEAFF	TGTGCCAGCAGCCCTGGGGGGGTCGGGGGGGACACTGAAGCTTTCTTT
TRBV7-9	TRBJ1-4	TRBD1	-	CASSSDRVPREKLFF	TGTGCCAGCAGCTCCGACAGGGTGCCCCGGGAAAAACTGTTTTTT
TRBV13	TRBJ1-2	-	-	CASSLPREYGYTF	TGTGCCAGCAGCTTACCCAGGGAATATGGCTACACCTTC
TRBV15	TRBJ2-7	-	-	CATSGGFSVRSSYEQYF	TGTGCCACCAGCGGAGGATTTAGCGTCCGGAGCTCCTACGAGCAGTACTTC
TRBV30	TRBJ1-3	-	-	CAWSGGVGDSGNTIYF	TGTGCCTGGAGTGGGGGGGTAGGGGACTCTGGAAACACCATATATTTT
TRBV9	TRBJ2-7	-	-	CASSVGQGTYEQYF	TGTGCCAGCAGCGTAGGTCAGGGGACGTACGAGCAGTACTTC
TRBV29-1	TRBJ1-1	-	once	CSASENGLTEAFF	TGCAGCGCTTCAGAGAATGGGCTGACTGAAGCTTTCTTT
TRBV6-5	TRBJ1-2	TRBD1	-	CASKTGDYGYTF	TGTGCCAGCAAGACAGGGGACTATGGCTACACCTTC
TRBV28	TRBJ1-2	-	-	CASTTAMYGYTF	TGTGCCAGCACGACTGCCATGTATGGCTACACCTTC
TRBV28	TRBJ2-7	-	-	CASSLYGTSLYEQYF	TGTGCCAGCAGTTTATATGGGACAAGTCTGTACGAGCAGTACTTC
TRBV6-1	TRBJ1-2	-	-	CASSSSRELAF	TGTGCCAGCAGCTCTTCGAGGGAACTGGCCTTC
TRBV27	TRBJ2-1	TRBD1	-	CASSWDSYNEQFF	TGTGCCAGCAGCTGGGACAGCTACAATGAGCAGTTCTTC
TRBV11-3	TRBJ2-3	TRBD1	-	CASSLERGRQDTQYF	TGTGCCAGCAGCTTAGAAAGGGGGCGGCAAGATACGCAGTATTTT
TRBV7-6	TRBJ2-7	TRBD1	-	CASSFGPGTGKSEQYF	TGTGCCAGCAGCTTTGGACCCGGGACAGGGAAAAGCGAGCAGTACTTC
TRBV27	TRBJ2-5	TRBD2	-	CASSSRPLAGGQETQYF	TGTGCCAGCAGTTCCCGCCCGCTAGCGGGAGGGCAAGAGACCCAGTACTTC
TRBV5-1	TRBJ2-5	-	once	CASSLKLQETQYF	TGCGCCAGCAGCTTAAAGCTCCAAGAGACCCAGTACTTC
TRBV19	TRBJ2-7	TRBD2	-	CASSSLSGSPPGEQYF	TGTGCCAGTAGTTCCCTTAGCGGGAGTCCCCCGGGCGAGCAGTACTTC
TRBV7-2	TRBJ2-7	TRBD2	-	CASSPWTAGVSYEQYF	TGTGCCAGCAGCCCGTGGACGGCGGGAGTATCCTACGAGCAGTACTTC
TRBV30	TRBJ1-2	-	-	CAWGGTAYGYTF	TGTGCCTGGGGCGGGACGGCCTATGGCTACACCTTC
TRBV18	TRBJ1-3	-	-	CASSPVRVHTGNTIYF	TGTGCCAGCTCACCCGTTCGGGTTCATACTGGAAACACCATATATTTT
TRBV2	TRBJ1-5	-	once	CASSRSGSVSNQPQHF	TGTGCCAGCAGTCGCAGCGGTTCAGTTAGCAATCAGCCCCAGCATTTT
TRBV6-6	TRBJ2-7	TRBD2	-	CASSYFGTSVDEQYF	TGTGCCAGCAGTTACTTCGGGACTAGCGTCGACGAGCAGTACTTC
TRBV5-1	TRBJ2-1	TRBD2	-	CASSLGGTTTYNEQFF	TGCGCCAGCAGCTTGGGAGGGACTACAACCTACAATGAGCAGTTCTTC
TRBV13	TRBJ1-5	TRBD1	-	CASSLGGQGLEPQHF	TGTGCCAGCAGCTTAGGGGGACAGGGGCTGGAGCCCCAGCATTTT
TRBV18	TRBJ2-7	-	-	CASSPGLEAEQYF	TGTGCCAGCTCACCTGGGTTGGAGGCCGAGCAGTACTTC
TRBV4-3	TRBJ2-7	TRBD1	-	CASSLGQGDYEQYF	TGCGCCAGCAGCCTCGGACAGGGGGACTACGAGCAGTACTTC
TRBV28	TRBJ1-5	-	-	CASSSRRTDQPQHF	TGTGCCAGCAGTTCTCGACGGACTGATCAGCCCCAGCATTTT
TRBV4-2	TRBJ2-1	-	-	CASSQESSALPYNEQFF	TGTGCCAGCAGCCAAGAGTCTAGCGCTCTACCCTACAATGAGCAGTTCTTC
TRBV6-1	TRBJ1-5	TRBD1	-	CASSPDRAQNQPQHF	TGTGCCAGCAGCCCGGACAGGGCACAGAATCAGCCCCAGCATTTT
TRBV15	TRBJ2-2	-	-	CATSRDRVPSTGELFF	TGTGCCACCAGCAGAGATCGGGTGCCGAGCACCGGGGAGCTGTTTTTT
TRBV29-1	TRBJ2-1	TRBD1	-	CSTWEQGSYNEQFF	TGCAGCACATGGGAACAGGGGAGCTACAATGAGCAGTTCTTC
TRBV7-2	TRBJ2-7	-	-	CASSLGQYEQYF	TGTGCCAGCAGCCTCGGACAGTACGAGCAGTACTTC
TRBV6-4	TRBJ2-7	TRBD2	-	CASSQAGGYEQYF	TGTGCCAGCAGTCAAGCCGGGGGGTACGAGCAGTACTTC
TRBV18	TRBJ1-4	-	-	CASSSSGLATNEKLFF	TGTGCCAGCTCATCCTCAGGGTTGGCGACTAATGAAAAACTGTTTTTT
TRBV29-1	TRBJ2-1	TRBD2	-	CSAGTSGRAGEQFF	TGCAGCGCGGGGACTAGCGGGAGGGCAGGGGAGCAGTTCTTC
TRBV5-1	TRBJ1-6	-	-	CASTNFPDWNSPLHF	TGCGCCAGCACAAATTTCCCGGACTGGAATTCACCCCTCCACTTT
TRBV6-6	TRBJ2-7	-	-	CASSYSRSRGSYEQYF	TGTGCCAGCAGTTACTCGAGGAGCCGCGGGTCCTACGAGCAGTACTTC
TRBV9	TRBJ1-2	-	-	CASSVGWGQNDGYTF	TGTGCCAGCAGCGTAGGGTGGGGCCAAAACGATGGCTACACCTTC
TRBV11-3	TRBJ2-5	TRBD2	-	CASSLDSSGSGHEETQYF	TGTGCCAGCAGCTTAGATTCATCAGGTAGCGGGCATGAAGAGACCCAGTACTTC
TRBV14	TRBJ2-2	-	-	CASSPRTNPGAGELFF	TGTGCCAGCAGCCCCCGTACCAACCCCGGTGCGGGGGAGCTGTTTTTT
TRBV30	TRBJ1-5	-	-	CAWSARGRRSQPQHF	TGTGCCTGGTCGGCCCGTGGGAGGCGAAGTCAGCCCCAGCATTTT
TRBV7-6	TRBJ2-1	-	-	CASSLPLRLSSYNEQFF	TGTGCCAGCAGCTTACCCCTAAGATTGAGCTCCTACAATGAGCAGTTCTTC
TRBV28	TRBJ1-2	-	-	CASRLQSSYTF	TGTGCCAGCAGACTTCAATCGAGCTACACCTTC
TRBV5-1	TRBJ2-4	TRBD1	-	CASSLAQTGLAKNIQYF	TGCGCCAGCAGCTTGGCCCAGACAGGGCTAGCCAAAAACATTCAGTACTTC
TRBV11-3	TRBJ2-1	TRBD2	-	CASSLDLAGGRNEQFF	TGTGCCAGCAGCTTAGATCTGGCGGGAGGTAGAAATGAGCAGTTCTTC
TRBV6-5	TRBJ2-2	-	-	CASSPGNTGELFF	TGTGCCAGCAGTCCAGGGAACACCGGGGAGCTGTTTTTT
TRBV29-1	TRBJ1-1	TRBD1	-	CSVRDRMNTEAFF	TGCAGCGTCCGGGACAGGATGAACACTGAAGCTTTCTTT
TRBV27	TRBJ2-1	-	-	CASSFERAYNEQFF	TGTGCCAGCAGTTTTGAACGGGCCTACAATGAGCAGTTCTTC